The following is a TCR beta chain sequence with its context. This entry comes from a study of blood T cell repertoires in COVID-19. About the study: Collection of acute and convalescent COVID-19 samples took place in the United States, Italy and Spain. T cells, B-cell-depleted T cells, or PBMCs provided the cDNA or gDNA that served as material.

With 0 bases removed from V and 5 bases from J, the gap between germline ends came to 7 bases. The CDR3 totals 13 residues. Germline V gene sequence: CDR1 LGHNA, CDR2 YSLEER. Participants, about 18 to 100 years old, spanned approximately 26 US areas. In Cohort 3, a recovered donor had either two negative PCRs, clearance, or symptom resolution. Repertoires were generated with immunoSEQ multiplex PCR, while TCRdb's copy carries only in-frame clones and drops some. The table shows roughly 200,000 clones, with 82% occurring only once. Material: PBMCs or T cells enriched from blood (not recorded which). The gene calls are TRBV4-3 and TRBJ1-1; the D gene is possibly TRBD1 (6 bases). The sequence was collected from a man aged 35 to 55 who had recovered from COVID-19. In nucleotides, the CDR3 is TGCGCCAGCAGCCAAGAGAGGGGGACTGAAGCTTTCTTT. Translated: CASSQERGTEAFF.